Sequencing of this TCR beta chain was carried out in a study of blood T cell repertoires in COVID-19. Measured with immunoSEQ multiplex PCR; TCRdb has only the in-frame clones, and not every one. The sample holds under 90,000 clones; 91% are singletons and the top ten take 6% to 7.5%. The CDR3 is made up of 14 amino acids. Trimming removed 4 bases at V and 5 bases at J, with 13 bases between. The V gene's germline CDR1 is SGHDT and CDR2 YYEEEE. The sequence was obtained from a middle-aged man with COVID-19, enrolled during active disease. The sample consisted of peripheral blood. The chain joins TRBV5-6 to TRBJ1-5; possible D gene TRBD1, 5 bases. The CDR3 reads CASSRGRGYQPQHF. CDR3 bases: TGTGCCAGCAGCAGGGGAAGGGGATATCAGCCCCAGCATTTT.